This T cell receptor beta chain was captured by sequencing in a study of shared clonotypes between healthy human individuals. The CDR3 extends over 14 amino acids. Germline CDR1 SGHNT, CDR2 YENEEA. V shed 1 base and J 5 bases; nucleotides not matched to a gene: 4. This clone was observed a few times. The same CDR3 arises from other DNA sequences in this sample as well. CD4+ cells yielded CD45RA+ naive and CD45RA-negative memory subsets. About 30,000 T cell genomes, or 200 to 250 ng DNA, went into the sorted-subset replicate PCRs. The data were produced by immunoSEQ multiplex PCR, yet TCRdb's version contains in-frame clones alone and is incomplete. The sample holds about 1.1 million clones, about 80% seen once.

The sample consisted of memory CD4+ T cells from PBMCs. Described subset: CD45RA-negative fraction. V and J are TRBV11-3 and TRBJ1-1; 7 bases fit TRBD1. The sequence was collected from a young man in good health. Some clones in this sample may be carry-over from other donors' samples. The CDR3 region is CASSLGTGRTEAFF. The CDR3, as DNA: TGTGCCAGCAGCTTAGGGACAGGTCGGACTGAAGCTTTCTTT.